This T cell receptor (beta chain) was recovered during a study of EBV T-cell therapy then PD-1 blockade in nasopharyngeal carcinoma. The V gene lost 2 bases and the J gene lost 7 bases, with 11 bases spanning the gap. This CDR3 has 14 amino acids. Germline values: CDR1 MGHRA, CDR2 YSYEKL. As for this clone: Its antigen is currently unknown.

The repertoire was sequenced with immunoSEQ multiplex PCR; TCRdb's copy has only in-frame clones and lacks some. The profile shows 20,000 or so clones, 84% of them singletons. Sample treatment: AdE1-LMPpoly-expanded autologous EBV-specific T-cell therapy followed by anti-PD-1 nivolumab. Source: CD8+ T cells from blood, taken between days 30 and 35 from a patient whose treatment included autologous EBV-specific T cells and nivolumab. This chain joins TRBV4-1 and TRBJ1-4, with D unresolved. The TCR was taken from a man aged 40-55 years with nasopharyngeal carcinoma. As DNA, the CDR3 is TGCGCCAGCAGCCAACGGAGAGATGGTGAAAAACTGTTTTTT. Protein: CASSQRRDGEKLFF.